This entry concerns a single T cell receptor (beta chain). Its antigen has not been determined. Base-call qualities are not available, and no considerably larger clone is one nucleotide away. Participants in the prospective study were aged roughly 18 to 100 years, lived in 24 United States geographic areas, and enrolled through a virtual design. In the prospective study, participants were assigned to cohorts based on the clinical history participants reported in a screening survey and a study questionnaire. Mobile phlebotomists in the prospective study collected whole blood, serum and a nasopharyngeal or oropharyngeal swab from every participant. Prospective study participants could optionally give additional blood draws and questionnaires over an approximately two-month period. Blood samples from the prospective study were shipped frozen or at room temperature prior to DNA extraction. TCRbeta CDR3 regions were amplified from genomic DNA by means of the immunoSEQ Assay, a bias-controlled multiplex PCR. In the authors' own workflow: The number of nucleated cells in each sample was estimated by amplification of reference gene primers within the assay. To quantify the absolute abundance of each unique TCRbeta CDR3 rearrangement, sequence reads were collapsed and filtered. For each sample, productive Simpson clonality was calculated as the square root of Simpson's diversity index over productive rearrangements. The source is immuneACCESS, and TCRdb retained only in-frame sequences with V and J called. Part of the clones is not carried over; for the studies checked, unresolved V genes explain less than half of this, and the remainder is unexplained. The D gene and trimming were derived from the DNA, and the V and J assignments and clone size from that table. The sample table shows 350,000 to 400,000 clones, and 88% are seen once. The ten largest clones add up to around 0.97% of the sample.

The data were taken from a study of blood T cell repertoires in COVID-19 (dated by TCRdb to about 2020). Regarding the complete study: Collaborator samples came from the United States, Italy and Spain and covered acute and convalescent phases of COVID-19. The material from the prospective study consisted of cDNA or gDNA derived from T cells, B-cell-depleted T cells, or PBMCs. Deeply sampled blood TCRbeta repertoires from subjects exposed to, actively infected with, or recovered from COVID-19 were included in the dataset. The repertoires were released in a freely available public database meant as a resource for research on the immune response to SARS-CoV-2. The samples were drawn from the first 160 participants of the ongoing ImmuneRACE study and from some 1,300 subjects provided by 6 global collaborators. A de-identified subject ID, COVID-19 status, age in years and sex were almost always included in the sample metadata. HLA class I and class II types, where available, came from metadata supplied by the sample provider rather than from assay-based typing.

Paper-wide results and their limitations: Clinical and demographic metadata were provided uncurated, with the amount varying by source and participant.

The sample comprised PBMCs or T cells enriched from blood (not recorded which). The source is a woman in her twenties or thirties with acute COVID-19.

The DNA reads as follows: TGCGCCAGCAGCTTGGTATCGTCAGGGTCCTACAATGAGCAGTTCTTC. Translated, this is CASSLVSSGSYNEQFF. Recombination joined TRBV5-1 with TRBJ2-1; 5 matching bases give a weak D call of TRBD1. CDR1 and CDR2, looked up from the germline V gene, are SGHRS and YFSETQ. The CDR3 runs 16 amino acids, cysteine and phenylalanine included. This entry keeps only the CDR3 DNA: 48 bases, framed from base 1. The germline ends are 11 bases apart after V is trimmed by 0 bases and J by 1 base.